This T cell receptor (beta chain) was recorded in a study of blood T cell repertoires in COVID-19. Study-level information: Acute-phase and convalescent COVID-19 samples originated in the United States, Italy and Spain. Nucleic acid was either cDNA or gDNA, and it came from T cells, B-cell-depleted T cells, or PBMCs.

Germline lookup yields CDR1 SGHTA and CDR2 FQGNSA. This CDR3 comprises 16 residues. V lost 5 bases and J lost 2; bases outside the gene matches: 9. Original handling: Amplification with reference gene primers provided the estimates of nucleated cell counts. Only in-frame clones appear in the TCRdb table, and some are missing; sequencing was by immunoSEQ multiplex PCR. That table gives V, J and clone size, and the DNA gave D and trimming. The data contain 110,000 to 150,000 clones, roughly 87% of them seen just once; the ten biggest clones take up 1.5% to 2%. Sequencing used peripheral blood. The receptor's source is a man aged 65 to 79 with acute or convalescent COVID-19. The V call is TRBV7-2, the J call TRBJ2-1; 7 bases are shared with TRBD1. The CDR3 loop reads CASSATGKWPYNEQFF. The DNA for the CDR3 is TGTGCCAGCAGCGCGACAGGGAAGTGGCCCTACAATGAGCAGTTCTTC.